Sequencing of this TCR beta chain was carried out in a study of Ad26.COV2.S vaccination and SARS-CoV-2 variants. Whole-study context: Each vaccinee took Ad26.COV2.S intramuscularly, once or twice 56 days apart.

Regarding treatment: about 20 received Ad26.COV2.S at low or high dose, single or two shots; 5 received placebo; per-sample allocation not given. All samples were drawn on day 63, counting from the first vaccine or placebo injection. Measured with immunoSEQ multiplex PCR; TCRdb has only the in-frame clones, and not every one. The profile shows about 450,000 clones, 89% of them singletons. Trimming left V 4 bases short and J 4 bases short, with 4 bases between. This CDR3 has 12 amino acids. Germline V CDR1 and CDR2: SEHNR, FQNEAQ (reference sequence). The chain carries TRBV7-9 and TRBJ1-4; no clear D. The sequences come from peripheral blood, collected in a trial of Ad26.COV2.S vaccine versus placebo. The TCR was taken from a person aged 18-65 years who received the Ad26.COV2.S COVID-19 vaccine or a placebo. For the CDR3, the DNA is TGTGCCAGCAGCTATATTAATGAAAAACTGTTTTTT. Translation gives CASSYINEKLFF.